What follows describes a single T cell receptor (beta chain). Antigen: not known. These data are taken from a study of T cell responses to AZD1222 COVID-19 vaccine. Whole-study findings and limits: Donors, mostly white British, included more females; clonal diversity was possibly underestimated. Nearly half of unique spike-specific TCRs reportedly avoided B.1.351 and B.1.1.7 mutated regions. Repertoire sampling occurred only after the peak T cell response. Vaccination with two AZD1222 doses was followed by a rise in Spike-specific TCR breadth and depth.

Method: immunoSEQ multiplex PCR; TCRdb's copy keeps in-frame clones and lacks some. The data show around 31,000 clones, 80% to 95% seen once. The receptor comes from an adult in good health. The sample consisted of peripheral blood, taken on day 0 of AZD1222 vaccination.

CDR3 amino acids: CASSLRGTDRYGYTF. DNA for the CDR3: TGTGCCAGCAGCTTGCGCGGGACAGATAGGTATGGCTACACCTTC. The chain has TRBV5-4 and TRBJ1-2, with 7 nucleotides matching TRBD1. Germline CDR1 and CDR2: SGHNT and YYREEE (reference sequence). V shed 1 base and J 5 bases; nucleotides not matched to a gene: 8. This CDR3 is built from 15 residues.